This T cell receptor (beta chain) was sequenced during a study of early T cells in non-severe SARS-CoV-2 infection. The table lists this clonotype with many counts. From the 5' RACE reads, TCRdb called clonotypes with MiXCR, one entry per CDR3 protein. The sample records 33,000 or so distinct CDR3 sequences, over 4.5% being singletons. The CDR3 sequence is 11 residues long. The V gene lost 6 bases and the J gene lost 6 bases, with 12 bases spanning the gap. Germline CDR1 is DFQATT and CDR2 is SNEGSKA (reference sequence). The sequence was obtained from an adult who was a healthcare worker with PCR-confirmed SARS-CoV-2 infection or an uninfected control (not recorded which). This chain connects TRBV20-1 to TRBJ2-7, with D possibly being TRBD1 or TRBD2 (5 bases each). The sample consisted of whole blood. The CDR3 sequence is CSAPRGAEQYF. The CDR3 bases are TGCAGTGCCCCCCGAGGGGCCGAGCAGTACTTC.